This T cell receptor beta chain was identified in a study of STAT3 mutations in large granular lymphocyte leukemia. Study details: Among longitudinally sequenced T-LGLL patients, roughly half had canonical activating STAT3 mutations detected. Study-wide results and caveats: Variable sampling intervals and differing treatment regimens complicated linking therapy response to TCR clonal burden changes. Some patients had persisting codominant clonotypes that could mask small clones. Suggested: STAT3 mutation was not the ancestral event for these clonal expansions. Every T-cell large granular lymphocyte leukemia patient had at least one immunodominant TCR beta clonotype.

Worth noting for this clone: Its specificity is not known.

This CDR3 is built from 19 residues. CDR1 is LGHNA, CDR2 YSLEER, per germline. V shed 1 base and J 3 bases; nucleotides not matched to a gene: 12. The protocol was immunoSEQ multiplex PCR, while the TCRdb copy is restricted to in-frame clones and leaves out a portion. The repertoire consists of over 15,000 clones, with 85% to 95% occurring once and the leading ten covering less than 9.5%. The chain links TRBV4-3 to TRBJ2-7; 13 positions match TRBD2. The TCR sequence derives from a woman aged 50 to 60 with T-cell large granular lymphocyte leukemia. Some clones in this sample may be carry-over from other donors' samples. The specimen was peripheral blood mononuclear cells. CDR3 amino acids: CASSQVVLAGGPDYYEQYF. The CDR3 DNA sequence: TGCGCCAGCAGCCAAGTCGTACTAGCGGGAGGGCCTGATTACTACGAGCAGTACTTC.